Given below is one T cell receptor beta chain in context. Its antigen remains unidentified. Trimming cost V 10 bases and J 2 bases, with 11 bases left between them. Germline CDR1 and CDR2: MDHEN and SYDVKM. The CDR3 has 12 amino acids. The data are from a study of cytomegalovirus exposure and HLA in healthy donors. Broader study findings: An analysis that was carried out later associated some 17,000 TCR beta sequences with HLA alleles at 0.05 false discovery rate.

The PCR was carried out with 60 Vbeta primers and 13 Jbeta primers. TCRdb's copy holds only in-frame clones and misses some; the assay was immunoSEQ multiplex PCR. The data contain some 150,000 clones, around 80% of them singletons. The chain joins TRBV28 to TRBJ2-5; D is uncertain. This receptor was identified in a woman in her thirties in good health and CMV-seronegative. The sample taken for sequencing was PBMCs. CDR3 sequence: CATWASQETQYF. CDR3 nucleotides: TGTGCCACATGGGCATCTCAAGAGACCCAGTACTTC.